Only one count was recorded for the clone carrying this T cell receptor beta chain. Its antigen remains unidentified. Relative to the germline gene, one junction end is altered; a read error may explain this. The sample is drawn from a study of T cell responses to AZD1222 COVID-19 vaccine. Measured with immunoSEQ multiplex PCR; TCRdb has only the in-frame clones, and not every one. The table includes over 60,000 clones, 85% to 90% detected once. Germline CDR1 reads MGHRA; CDR2 reads YSYEKL. The CDR3 consists of 13 residues. Study findings and constraints: The repertoires were collected only after the peak T cell response. White British ancestry dominated among donors, who included more females, and clonal diversity was possibly underestimated.

J is TRBJ1-4 and V is TRBV4-1; D possibly corresponds to TRBD1 (5 bases). The material sequenced was peripheral blood, taken 28 days after the second dose of the MenACWY control vaccine. The source of this sequence is an adult who received the MenACWY meningococcal vaccine as a control. The CDR3 here is CASSQAGSEKLFF. The CDR3 bases are TGCGCCAGCAGTCAAGCAGGGTCTGAAAAACTGTTTTTT.